A few counts support the clone carrying this T cell receptor (beta chain). PCR used 60 Vbeta primers and 13 Jbeta primers. Assay: immunoSEQ multiplex PCR; the TCRdb copy retains only in-frame clones and omits some. The sample lists under 200,000 clones, less than 80% occurring once. The sample comes from a study of cytomegalovirus exposure and HLA in healthy donors. Germline V gene data show CDR1 as MGHRA and CDR2 as YSYEKL. The CDR3 length is 18 residues. J was trimmed by 6 bases and V by 0 bases; bases with no gene match: 11. This receptor was obtained from a man between 35 and 55 years old in good health and CMV-seronegative. The J gene is TRBJ2-7, the V gene TRBV4-1; 13 nucleotides line up with TRBD2. Specimen: PBMCs. CDR3 coding DNA: TGCGCCAGCAGCCAAGAACCCCCCACTAGCGGGGGGGCTCCCGAGCAGTACTTC. Protein product: CASSQEPPTSGGAPEQYF.